This T cell receptor (beta chain) appears in the sequencing data of a study of blood T cell repertoires in COVID-19. The method was immunoSEQ multiplex PCR; TCRdb's version includes in-frame clones alone and lacks a portion of them. The data contain 270,000 or so clones, approximately 91% of them seen just once; the ten biggest clones take up approximately 2.5%. Per the germline V gene, CDR1 is MDHEN and CDR2 is SYDVKM. This CDR3 has 11 residues. The V gene lost 5 bases and the J gene lost 3 bases, with 5 bases spanning the gap. This rearrangement joins TRBV28 to TRBJ2-7; no definite D call. The sequenced material came from PBMCs or T cells enriched from blood (not recorded which). This receptor was taken from a middle-aged woman with acute COVID-19. CDR3 bases: TGTGCCAGCAGTGGCAACTACGAGCAGTACTTC. This encodes CASSGNYEQYF.